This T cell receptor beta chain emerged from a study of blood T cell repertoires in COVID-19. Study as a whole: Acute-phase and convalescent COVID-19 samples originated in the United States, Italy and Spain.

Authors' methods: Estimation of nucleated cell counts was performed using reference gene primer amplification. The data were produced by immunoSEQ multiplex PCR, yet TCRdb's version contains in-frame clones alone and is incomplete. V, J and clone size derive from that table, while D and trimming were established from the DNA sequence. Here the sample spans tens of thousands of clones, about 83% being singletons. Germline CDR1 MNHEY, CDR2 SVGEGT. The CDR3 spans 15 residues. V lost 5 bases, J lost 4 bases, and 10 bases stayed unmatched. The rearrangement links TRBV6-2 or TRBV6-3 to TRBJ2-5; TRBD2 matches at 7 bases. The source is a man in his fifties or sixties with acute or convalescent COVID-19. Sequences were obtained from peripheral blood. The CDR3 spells CASSLSGMTPETQYF. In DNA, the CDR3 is TGTGCCAGCAGTCTGAGCGGGATGACCCCAGAGACCCAGTACTTC.